The entry below gives a single T cell receptor beta chain sequence along with its context. Antigen specificity is unknown. This specimen belongs to a study of radiotherapy plus CTLA-4 blockade in lung cancer. Points from the study as a whole: The study found tumor-derived TCR clones expanded in blood after radiotherapy plus ipilimumab.

Method: immunoSEQ multiplex PCR; TCRdb's copy keeps in-frame clones and lacks some. The sample lists 65,000 to 95,000 clones; approximately 86% were seen once. Trimming removed 2 bases from V and 4 bases from J, with 21 bases in between. Germline-derived CDR1 and CDR2 are MRHNA and SNTAGT. The CDR3 length is 17 residues. Sequencing was performed on peripheral blood, taken from a patient treated with radiotherapy plus ipilimumab. This chain uses TRBV6-4 with TRBJ2-7, with D perhaps being TRBD1 or TRBD2 (5 bases each). The sequence came from a human donor with non-small cell lung cancer who had stable disease on radiotherapy plus ipilimumab. Written as DNA, the CDR3 is TGTGCCAGCAGTGACATCCCGACCCCCAGGGACGGATACGAGCAGTACTTC. Residues: CASSDIPTPRDGYEQYF.